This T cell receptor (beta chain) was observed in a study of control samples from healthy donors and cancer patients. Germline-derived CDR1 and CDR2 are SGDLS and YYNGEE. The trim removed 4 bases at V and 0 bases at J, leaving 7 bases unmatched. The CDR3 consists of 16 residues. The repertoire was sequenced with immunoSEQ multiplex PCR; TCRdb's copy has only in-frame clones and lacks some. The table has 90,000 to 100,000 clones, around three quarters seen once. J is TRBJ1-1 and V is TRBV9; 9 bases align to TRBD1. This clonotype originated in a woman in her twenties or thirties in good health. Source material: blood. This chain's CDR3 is CASSKDRGAMNTEAFF. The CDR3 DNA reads TGTGCCAGCAGCAAGGACAGGGGCGCAATGAACACTGAAGCTTTCTTT.